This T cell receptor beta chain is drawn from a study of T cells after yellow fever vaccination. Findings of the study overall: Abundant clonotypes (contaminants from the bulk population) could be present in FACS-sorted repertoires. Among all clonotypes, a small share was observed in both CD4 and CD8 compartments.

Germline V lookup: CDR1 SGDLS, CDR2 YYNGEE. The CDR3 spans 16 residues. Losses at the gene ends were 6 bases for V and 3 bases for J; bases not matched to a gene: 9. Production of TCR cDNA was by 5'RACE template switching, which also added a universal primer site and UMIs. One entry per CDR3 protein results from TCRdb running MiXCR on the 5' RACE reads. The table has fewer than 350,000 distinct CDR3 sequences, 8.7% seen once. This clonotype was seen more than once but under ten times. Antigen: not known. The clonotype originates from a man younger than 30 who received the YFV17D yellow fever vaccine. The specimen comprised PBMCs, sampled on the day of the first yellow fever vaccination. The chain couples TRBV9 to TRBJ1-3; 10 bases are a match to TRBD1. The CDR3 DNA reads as TGTGCCAGCACCCCGACAGGGGGCTCGGTTGGAAACACCATATATTTT. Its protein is CASTPTGGSVGNTIYF. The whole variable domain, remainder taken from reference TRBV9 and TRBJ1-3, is DSGVTQTPKHLITATGQRVTLRCSPRSGDLSVYWYQQSLDQGLQFLIQYYNGEERAKGNILERFSAQQFPDLHSELNLSSLELGDSALYFCASTPTGGSVGNTIYFGEGSWLTVV.